This record covers a single T cell receptor beta chain. Clones were read by immunoSEQ multiplex PCR, and TCRdb kept only the in-frame ones, dropping some. The top ten hold less than 3.5% of the sample, which has 150,000 to 200,000 clones, about four fifths seen once. These data are taken from a study of blood T cell repertoires in COVID-19. Whole-study context: The origin of the acute and convalescent COVID-19 samples was the United States, Italy and Spain. T cells, B-cell-depleted T cells, or PBMCs provided the cDNA or gDNA that served as material.

The CDR3 has 15 residues. The V and J ends lost 1 base and 0 bases respectively, with 9 bases between them. The germline gives CDR1 PRHDT, CDR2 FYEKMQ (reference sequence). The chain uses TRBV13 and TRBJ1-2, with D perhaps TRBD1 (5 bases). The sample comprised peripheral blood. The receptor's source is a woman aged 80 or over with COVID-19, enrolled during active disease. The CDR3 spells CASSLDIRANYGYTF. The CDR3 DNA reads as TGTGCCAGCAGCTTAGACATCAGGGCTAACTATGGCTACACCTTC.